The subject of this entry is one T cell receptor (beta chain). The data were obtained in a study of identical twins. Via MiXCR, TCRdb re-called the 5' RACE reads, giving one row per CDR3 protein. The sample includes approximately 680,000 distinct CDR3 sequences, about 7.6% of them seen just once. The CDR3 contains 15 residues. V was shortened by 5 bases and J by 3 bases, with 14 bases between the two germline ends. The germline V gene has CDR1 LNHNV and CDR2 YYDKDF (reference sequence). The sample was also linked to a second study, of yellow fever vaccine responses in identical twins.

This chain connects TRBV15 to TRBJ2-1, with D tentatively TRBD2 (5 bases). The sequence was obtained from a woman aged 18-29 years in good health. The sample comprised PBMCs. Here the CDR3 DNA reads TGTGCCACCAGCGCCTTAGAGGGCTTCTACAATGAGCAGTTCTTC. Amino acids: CATSALEGFYNEQFF. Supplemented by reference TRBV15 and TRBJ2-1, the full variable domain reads DAMVIQNPRYQVTQFGKPVTLSCSQTLNHNVMYWYQQKSSQAPKLLFHYYDKDFNNEADTPDNFQSRRPNTSFCFLDIRSPGLGDTAMYLCATSALEGFYNEQFFGPGTRLTVL.